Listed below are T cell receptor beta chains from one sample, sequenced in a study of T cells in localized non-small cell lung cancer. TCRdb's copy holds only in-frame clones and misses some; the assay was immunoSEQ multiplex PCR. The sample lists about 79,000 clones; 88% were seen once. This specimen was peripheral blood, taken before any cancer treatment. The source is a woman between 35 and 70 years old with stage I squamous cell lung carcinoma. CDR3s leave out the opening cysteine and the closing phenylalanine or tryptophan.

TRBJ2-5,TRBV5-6,ASRFWVGKETQY
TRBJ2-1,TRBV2,ASSESGAFYNEQF
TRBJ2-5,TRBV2,ASSVQGLQETQY
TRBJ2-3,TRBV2,ASSGEAAGQY
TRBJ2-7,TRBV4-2,ASSQGSMVGQGAYEQY
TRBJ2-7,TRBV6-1,ASNRGLGSYEQY
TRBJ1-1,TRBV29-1,SVEDRGGTNTEAF
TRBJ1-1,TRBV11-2,ASSLAGGNTEAF
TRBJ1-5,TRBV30,AWSPGLDQPQH
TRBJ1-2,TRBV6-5,ASSYSTKGGGYT
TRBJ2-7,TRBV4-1,ASSQNVGDGSYEQY
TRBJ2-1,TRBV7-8,ASSLSGRYNEQF
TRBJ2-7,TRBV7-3,ASSLTRTTATYEQY
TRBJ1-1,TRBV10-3,AIKRQGKEAF
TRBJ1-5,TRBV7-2,ASSLGTGNRIYQPQH
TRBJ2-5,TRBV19,ASLGQGAGETQY